These 5 T cell receptor beta chains originate from one sample sequenced in a study of OX40 agonist ivuxolimab in advanced cancers. Measured with immunoSEQ multiplex PCR; TCRdb has only the in-frame clones, and not every one. The table has over 30,000 clones, 82% seen once. The sequenced sample was CD4+ or CD8+ T cells sorted from blood, obtained in a trial of the OX40 agonist ivuxolimab. These receptors were obtained from an adult with an advanced solid tumor such as melanoma, head and neck, liver or kidney cancer.

This rearrangement joins TRBV5-4 to TRBJ2-7; 9 bases match TRBD1. This CDR3 contains 14 residues. With 0 bases clipped from V and 6 bases from J, the junction kept 4 bases outside the gene matches. Germline values: CDR1 SGHNT, CDR2 YYREEE (reference sequence). The CDR3: CASSLATGGREQYF. In DNA, the CDR3 is TGTGCCAGCAGCTTGGCGACAGGGGGTCGCGAGCAGTACTTC.

The chain couples TRBV7-9 to TRBJ2-1; TRBD1 matches 7 bases. Per the germline V gene, CDR1 is SEHNR and CDR2 is FQNEAQ (reference sequence). The CDR3 has 16 amino acids. Trimming removed 0 bases from V and 0 bases from J; junction bases left unmatched: 2. Here the CDR3 DNA reads TGTGCCAGCAGCTTAGCCGGGACAGCCTCCTACAATGAGCAGTTCTTC. Residues: CASSLAGTASYNEQFF.

The V gene is TRBV15, the J gene TRBJ1-1; tentatively, D is TRBD1 (5 bases). This CDR3 comprises 14 residues. Germline CDR1 is LNHNV and CDR2 is YYDKDF (reference sequence). The V end lost 5 bases, the J end lost 3 bases, and 13 bases lay between the germline ends. The CDR3: CATSSGTVDTEAFF. CDR3 bases: TGTGCCACCAGCTCCGGGACGGTCGACACTGAAGCTTTCTTT.

V and J are TRBV2 and TRBJ1-2; 7 bases match TRBD1. In germline, CDR1 is SNHLY, CDR2 FYNNEI. The V segment lost 10 bases and the J segment 7 bases; nucleotides outside the gene matches: 9. The length of the CDR3 is 12 residues. CDR3 sequence reads: CATSQGGVGYTF. CDR3 sequence (DNA): TGTGCCACCAGCCAGGGGGGGGTTGGCTACACCTTC.

The chain has TRBV9 and TRBJ1-1; D not resolved. The CDR3 runs to 13 residues. Trimming took 3 bases from V and 1 from J, leaving 7 bases between them. Per the germline V gene, CDR1 is SGDLS and CDR2 is YYNGEE. The chain's CDR3 is CASSASGNTEAFF. Written as DNA, the CDR3 is TGTGCCAGCAGCGCCTCCGGGAACACTGAAGCTTTCTTT.